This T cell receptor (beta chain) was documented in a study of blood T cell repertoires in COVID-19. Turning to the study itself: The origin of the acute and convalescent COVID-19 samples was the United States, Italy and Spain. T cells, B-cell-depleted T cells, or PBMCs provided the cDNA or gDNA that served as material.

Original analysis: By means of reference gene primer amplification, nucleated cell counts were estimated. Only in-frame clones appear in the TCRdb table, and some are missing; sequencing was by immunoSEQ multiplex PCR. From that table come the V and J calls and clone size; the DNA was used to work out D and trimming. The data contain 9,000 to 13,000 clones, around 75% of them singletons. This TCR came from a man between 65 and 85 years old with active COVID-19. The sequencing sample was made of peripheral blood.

CDR3 nucleotides: TGCGCCAGCAGCTTTAATTCGGACAGGGGTTCACCCCTCCACTTT. It encodes CASSFNSDRGSPLHF. The chain couples TRBV5-1 to TRBJ1-6; 9 bases match TRBD1. This CDR3 is 15 amino acids long. Germline trimming cut 2 bases from V and 9 bases from J; bases unmatched to any gene: 6. Per germline, CDR1 SGHRS and CDR2 YFSETQ. Complete variable domain (other parts from reference TRBV5-1 and TRBJ1-6): KAGVTQTPRYLIKTRGQQVTLSCSPISGHRSVSWYQQTPGQGLQFLFEYFSETQRNKGNFPGRFSGRQFSNSRSEMNVSTLELGDSALYLCASSFNSDRGSPLHFGNGTRLTVT.